Listed below are T cell receptor beta chains from one sample, sequenced in a study of OX40 agonist ivuxolimab in advanced cancers. Generated by immunoSEQ multiplex PCR, the TCRdb table keeps only in-frame clones and is missing some. The sample has just under 55,000 clones, 60% to 80% seen once. Specimen: CD4+ or CD8+ T cells sorted from blood, collected in a trial of the OX40 agonist ivuxolimab. These TCRs come from an adult with an advanced solid tumor such as melanoma, head and neck, liver or kidney cancer. The CDR3 runs from the conserved cysteine through the conserved F or W. A D gene is named only where the DNA matches it firmly. Size is stated for part of the rows, as once, few or many counts, or as a class when the clone is expanded.

CDR3 DNA,CDR3 protein,V gene,D gene,J gene,clone size
TGCGCCAGCAGCTCCGCCGGGACACCCCTGTTGTTCTTC,CASSSAGTPLLFF,TRBV5-1,NA,TRBJ2-1,NA
TGCGCCAGCAGCTTGGTAGTCACCCAAGCGGACACCGGGGAGCTGTTTTTT,CASSLVVTQADTGELFF,TRBV5-1,NA,TRBJ2-2,NA
TGTGCCAGTAGTAGTCGGGTCCCGGGACTAGCGGGGGGAACCTACAATGAGCAGTTCTTC,CASSSRVPGLAGGTYNEQFF,TRBV19,TRBD2,TRBJ2-1,once
TGTGCCAGCAGCTTAACGGGACAGGGGAGGTTAGGAGAAAAACTGTTTTTT,CASSLTGQGRLGEKLFF,TRBV7-6,TRBD1,TRBJ1-4,NA
TGTGCCAGTAGTATGACCTTCGGCAGGATGGTGTTTCAGCCCCAGCATTTT,CASSMTFGRMVFQPQHF,TRBV19,NA,TRBJ1-5,NA
TGTGCCTGGCGAAGCCAGGGGGTCGCTGGAAACACCATATATTTT,CAWRSQGVAGNTIYF,TRBV30,TRBD1,TRBJ1-3,NA
TGCGCCAGCAGCCAAGAGGCGGTTGAGTACGAGCAGTACTTC,CASSQEAVEYEQYF,TRBV4-3,NA,TRBJ2-7,NA
TGTGCCAGCTCGGGGGTCCTTACGGGAGACTATGGCTACACCTTC,CASSGVLTGDYGYTF,TRBV18,NA,TRBJ1-2,NA
TGTGCCAGCCTGAGGGGACAGGTCTCAGAGACCCAGTACTTC,CASLRGQVSETQYF,TRBV6-1,TRBD1,TRBJ2-5,once
TGTGCCTGGAGTGCACAGGGGGGAACTGAAGCTTTCTTT,CAWSAQGGTEAFF,TRBV30,TRBD1,TRBJ1-1,NA
TGCGCCAGCAGCTTGGAGTGGGTGGATGAGCAGTTCTTC,CASSLEWVDEQFF,TRBV5-1,NA,TRBJ2-1,NA
TGCGCCAGCAGCGGATCAGGGTTCACTAATGAAAAACTGTTTTTT,CASSGSGFTNEKLFF,TRBV5-1,NA,TRBJ1-4,NA
TGTGCCAGCAGTTTAGACGGGACAGGGTTGATCGAGCAGTACTTC,CASSLDGTGLIEQYF,TRBV28,TRBD1,TRBJ2-7,few
TGCGCCAGCAGCCAGCAGCGGGTGGTGTCCTACGAGCAGTACTTC,CASSQQRVVSYEQYF,TRBV4-3,NA,TRBJ2-7,few
TGTGCCAGCAGTGATGGGACAGGGGGCATGGGAAGCAATCAGCCCCAGCATTTT,CASSDGTGGMGSNQPQHF,TRBV25-1,TRBD1,TRBJ1-5,NA
TGTGCCAGTAGTATAAGTTCCAACCAAGAGACCCAGTACTTC,CASSISSNQETQYF,TRBV19,NA,TRBJ2-5,NA
TGTGCCAGCAGTGCCGGGACTCGCCCTGGAAACACTGAAGCTTTCTTT,CASSAGTRPGNTEAFF,TRBV25-1,NA,TRBJ1-1,NA
TGCGCCAGCAGTGATCGAGGGTCAGGCTCCTACAATGAGCAGTTCTTC,CASSDRGSGSYNEQFF,TRBV10-2,NA,TRBJ2-1,NA
TGTGCCAGCTCAGGCACGGCGAACACTGAAGCTTTCTTT,CASSGTANTEAFF,TRBV18,NA,TRBJ1-1,NA
TGTGCCAGCAGTTCCCGGGGGGGTGGCAATGAGCAGTTCTTC,CASSSRGGGNEQFF,TRBV27,TRBD2,TRBJ2-1,NA
TGTGCCAGCAGCGTAGATTCAGGGGACACCGGGGAGCTGTTTTTT,CASSVDSGDTGELFF,TRBV9,NA,TRBJ2-2,NA
TGCGCCAGCAGCCAAGTATCGGGGGACGGAAACACCATATATTTT,CASSQVSGDGNTIYF,TRBV4-1,NA,TRBJ1-3,NA
TGTGCCAGCAGCTTTGAGGGACGCACTGAAGCTTTCTTT,CASSFEGRTEAFF,TRBV7-2,NA,TRBJ1-1,NA
TGTGCCAGTAGTATTTCGACAGTCTCTGGAAACACCATATATTTT,CASSISTVSGNTIYF,TRBV19,NA,TRBJ1-3,NA
TGTGCCAGCAGCTTAGATCCTTCAGGGGGCTACACCTTC,CASSLDPSGGYTF,TRBV7-2,NA,TRBJ1-2,NA
TGTGCCAGTAGTATCGGTAGCGGGAGGGCCGGGGGCGATGAGCAGTTCTTC,CASSIGSGRAGGDEQFF,TRBV19,TRBD2,TRBJ2-1,NA
TGTGCCAGCAGCCTAGGCATAGGGGTCACTGAAGCTTTCTTT,CASSLGIGVTEAFF,TRBV5-6,NA,TRBJ1-1,NA
TGCGCCAGCAGTGAAAGGGGACTAGCGGGAAGCACAGATACGCAGTATTTT,CASSERGLAGSTDTQYF,TRBV10-1,TRBD2,TRBJ2-3,NA
TGTGCCAGCAGTTTATCGGCCCGCTATAATTCACCCCTCCACTTT,CASSLSARYNSPLHF,TRBV27,NA,TRBJ1-6,NA
TGTGCCAGCAGCGATCGGGCCGCCACCTACACAGATACGCAGTATTTT,CASSDRAATYTDTQYF,TRBV11-2,NA,TRBJ2-3,NA
TGTGCCAGCAGTTTATCCCATCGGAACACTGAAGCTTTCTTT,CASSLSHRNTEAFF,TRBV27,NA,TRBJ1-1,NA
TGTGCCAGCAGCTCCAAAAGAAAGGGGTTGACAGGAAAAACGGCCTACGAGCAGTACTTC,CASSSKRKGLTGKTAYEQYF,TRBV7-3,NA,TRBJ2-7,NA
TGTGCCAGCAGCTTAGTAGCGGGGCGCTACAATGAGCAGTTCTTC,CASSLVAGRYNEQFF,TRBV7-9,TRBD2,TRBJ2-1,once
TGTGCCAGCAGCCCGGTAGGGTATCGGGAGACCCAGTACTTC,CASSPVGYRETQYF,TRBV7-2,NA,TRBJ2-5,once